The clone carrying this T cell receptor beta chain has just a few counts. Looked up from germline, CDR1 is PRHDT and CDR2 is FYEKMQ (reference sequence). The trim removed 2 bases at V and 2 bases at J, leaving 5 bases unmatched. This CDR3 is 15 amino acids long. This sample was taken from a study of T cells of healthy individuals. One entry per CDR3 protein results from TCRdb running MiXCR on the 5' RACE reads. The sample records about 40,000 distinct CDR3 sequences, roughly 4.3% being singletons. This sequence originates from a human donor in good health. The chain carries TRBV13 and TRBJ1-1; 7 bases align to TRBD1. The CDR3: CASSLYTGENTEAFF. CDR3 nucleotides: TGTGCCAGCAGCTTATATACAGGGGAAAACACTGAAGCTTTCTTT.